This T cell receptor beta chain was retrieved from a study of cytomegalovirus exposure and HLA in healthy donors. Looking at the study overall: The 100 million to 120 million unique TCR beta sequences, from roughly 170 million T cells, were found by an earlier analysis. Findings and caveats of the study: Later analysis identified a missense DCLRE1C variant that was linked to TCR beta V- and J-gene trimming. The authors excluded some V segments, including TRBV6-2 and TRBV6-3, as indistinguishable. Follow-up analysis found HLA locus-dependent TCR association rates, highest for DRB1 and lowest for HLA-C.

The V gene's germline CDR1 is MDHEN and CDR2 SYDVKM. CDR3 length: 15 residues. V lost 1 base to trimming and J lost 8 bases, with 14 bases between them. The PCR was carried out with 60 Vbeta primers and 13 Jbeta primers. Profiling relied on immunoSEQ multiplex PCR, and the TCRdb table lists in-frame clones only, not all of them. Among 200,000 or so clones listed, 65% to 90% were seen once. For this clone: Its antigen is unknown.

The chain combines TRBV28 with TRBJ1-4; unclear D gene. The clonotype originates from a girl aged 10 to 17 in good health and CMV-seronegative. Sequencing was carried out using PBMCs. The CDR3 bases are TGTGCCAGCAGTTTATCGGGAACCGGTCCAGAAAAACTGTTTTTT. Translating gives CASSLSGTGPEKLFF.